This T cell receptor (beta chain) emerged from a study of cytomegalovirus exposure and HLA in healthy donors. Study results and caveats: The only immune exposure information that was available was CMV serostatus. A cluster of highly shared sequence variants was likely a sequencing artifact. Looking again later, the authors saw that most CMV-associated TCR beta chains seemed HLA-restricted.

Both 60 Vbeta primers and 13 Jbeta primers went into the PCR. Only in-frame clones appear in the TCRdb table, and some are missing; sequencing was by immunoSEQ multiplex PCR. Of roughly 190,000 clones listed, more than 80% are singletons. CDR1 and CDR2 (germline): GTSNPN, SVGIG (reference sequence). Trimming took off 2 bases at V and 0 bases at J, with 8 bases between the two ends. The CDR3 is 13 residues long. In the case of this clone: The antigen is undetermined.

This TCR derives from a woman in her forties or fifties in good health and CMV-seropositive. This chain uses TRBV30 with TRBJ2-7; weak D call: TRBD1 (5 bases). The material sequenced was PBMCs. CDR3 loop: CAWSLDSSYEQYF. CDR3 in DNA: TGTGCCTGGAGTCTAGACAGCTCCTACGAGCAGTACTTC.